This T cell receptor beta chain was retrieved from a study of blood T cell repertoires in COVID-19. Study at large: Spain, Italy and the United States supplied samples that represented acute and convalescent COVID-19. PBMCs, B-cell-depleted T cells, or T cells provided the cDNA or gDNA that made up the material.

This clone was detected only a few times. V was clipped by 0 bases and J by 6 bases, with 6 bases between them. Germline V lookup: CDR1 MNHEY, CDR2 SMNVEV (reference sequence). The CDR3 is made up of 13 amino acids. Original processing methods: Cell counts per sample came from amplifying reference gene primers. Here immunoSEQ multiplex PCR was the method, and the copy in TCRdb shows in-frame clones only, minus some. V, J and clone size were drawn from that table, and D and trimming were deduced from the DNA. The sample includes some 210,000 clones, just under 85% seen only once; the top ten take 7.6%.

The sequencing sample was made of peripheral blood. The chain links TRBV27 to TRBJ1-5, with D possibly TRBD1 on 5 matching bases. This receptor was taken from a woman aged 50 to 65 with active or convalescent COVID-19. The CDR3 loop reads CASSLSTAQPQHF. The CDR3 DNA follows: TGTGCCAGCAGTTTATCGACAGCTCAGCCCCAGCATTTT.